Presented here are 12 T cell receptor beta chains from one specimen sequenced in a study of radiation and T cells in renal cell carcinoma. Some clones are missing from TCRdb's copy, which holds only in-frame ones; the method was immunoSEQ multiplex PCR. The table records about 43,000 clones, over 80% of them present only once. The time point was: blood 4 weeks post-SBRT, at nephrectomy. Sample treatment: 15 Gy SBRT to primary tumor, nephrectomy 4 weeks later. This specimen consisted of blood, obtained from a patient whose treatment included radiotherapy and nephrectomy. The source is a woman aged 70-85 years with renal cell carcinoma.

This clone came up once. This chain connects TRBV6-1 to TRBJ2-1; no firm D call. CDR3 length: 12 amino acids. The germline V and J ends were trimmed by 8 bases and 4 bases, with 9 bases remaining between them. Germline CDR1 and CDR2: MNHNS and SASEGT. CDR3 residues: CASLIGYNEQFF. CDR3 bases: TGTGCCAGCTTAATAGGATACAATGAGCAGTTCTTC.

The V gene is TRBV5-6, the J gene TRBJ2-5; 8 bases agree with TRBD2. From germline, CDR1 is SGHDT and CDR2 YYEEEE. The J segment lost 4 bases and the V segment lost 4 bases, leaving 6 bases of the junction unmatched. The CDR3 totals 14 residues. DNA for the CDR3: TGTGCCAGCAGCCCACTAGCGGCCTCAGAGACCCAGTACTTC. Amino acid sequence: CASSPLAASETQYF.

This chain connects TRBV6-6 to TRBJ1-3, with TRBD1 matching over 7 bases. Germline V gene lookup returns CDR1 MNHNY and CDR2 SVGAGI (reference sequence). Trimming at V came to 5 bases and at J to 1 base, leaving 5 bases not matched to a gene. The CDR3 has 15 amino acids. The CDR3 reads CASSGPTGSGNTIYF. The DNA for the CDR3 is TGTGCCAGCAGTGGTCCGACAGGGTCTGGAAACACCATATATTTT.

This sequence joins TRBV7-9 and TRBJ2-1; D might be TRBD1 or TRBD2, each matching 5 bases. Trimming cost V 5 bases and J 5 bases, with 10 bases left between them. Germline V gene lookup returns CDR1 SEHNR and CDR2 FQNEAQ (reference sequence). The CDR3 sequence is 13 residues long. CDR3 nucleotide sequence: TGTGCCAGCAGCGCCGGGGCAAACAATGAGCAGTTCTTC. Translated: CASSAGANNEQFF.

The gene calls are TRBV5-1 and TRBJ2-5; D ambiguous. Germline assignment: CDR1 SGHRS and CDR2 YFSETQ. CDR3 length equals 11 residues. V lost 1 base and J lost 5, with 3 bases in between. The CDR3 spells CASSLSETQYF. In nucleotides, the CDR3 is TGCGCCAGCAGCTTGTCGGAGACCCAGTACTTC. The whole variable domain, remainder taken from reference TRBV5-1 and TRBJ2-5, is KAGVTQTPRYLIKTRGQQVTLSCSPISGHRSVSWYQQTPGQGLQFLFEYFSETQRNKGNFPGRFSGRQFSNSRSEMNVSTLELGDSALYLCASSLSETQYFGPGTRLLVL.

To note about this clone: Different DNA sequences within this sample yield the same CDR3. This chain uses TRBV5-6 with TRBJ1-1; unclear D gene. The CDR3 is made up of 14 amino acids. V shed 2 bases and J shed 5 bases, with 13 bases lying between them. The germline gives CDR1 SGHDT, CDR2 YYEEEE. The CDR3 nucleotides are TGTGCCAGCAGCTTAGGGCAGTCGCGAACTGAAGCTTTCTTT. This gives the protein CASSLGQSRTEAFF.

The chain employs TRBV5-1 and TRBJ2-5; 7 nucleotides agree with TRBD2. The CDR3 extends over 12 amino acids. V shed 7 bases, J shed 4 bases, and the junction held 4 bases outside the gene matches. Germline CDR1 reads SGHRS; CDR2 reads YFSETQ. The CDR3 nucleotides are TGCGCCAGCGGGGGGGAGTCAGAGACCCAGTACTTC. Translation: CASGGESETQYF.

The V gene is TRBV6-5, the J gene TRBJ2-7; perhaps TRBD1 as D (6 bases). This CDR3 contains 15 residues. The germline V gene has CDR1 MNHEY and CDR2 SVGAGI. Deletions cut 0 bases from V and 4 bases from J, with 13 bases between. The CDR3 bases are TGTGCCAGCAGTTACTCGTACGTCAGGGGTTACGAGCAGTACTTC. The encoded protein is CASSYSYVRGYEQYF.

This clone was recorded once. The chain employs TRBV10-1 and TRBJ1-4; TRBD1 agrees at 7 bases. Germline lookup yields CDR1 WNHNN and CDR2 SYGVQD (reference sequence). CDR3 length: 14 residues. The junction had 9 bases not matched to a gene; V was cut back by 6 bases and J by 8 bases. The CDR3 reads CASSSGQEGEKLFF. In DNA, the CDR3 is TGCGCCAGCAGCAGCGGACAGGAGGGGGAAAAACTGTTTTTT.

The V gene is TRBV10-3, the J gene TRBJ2-7, with 9 positions matching TRBD1. CDR1 is ENHRY, CDR2 SYGVKD, per germline. The CDR3 is made up of 14 amino acids. Trimming removed 5 bases from V and 4 bases from J; junction bases left unmatched: 6. For the CDR3, the DNA is TGTGCCATCAGTAAGACAGGGGGTGGATACGAGCAGTACTTC. Translated: CAISKTGGGYEQYF.

The rearrangement uses TRBV7-2 and TRBJ1-2; D call uncertain. The V and J ends lost 1 base and 3 bases respectively, with 6 bases between them. This CDR3 is 13 amino acids long. CDR1 SGHTA and CDR2 FQGNSA come from the germline V gene. CDR3 protein: CASSLVPDYGYTF. CDR3 nucleotides: TGTGCCAGCAGCTTAGTTCCAGACTATGGCTACACCTTC.

This clone came up a few times. The chain couples TRBV5-4 to TRBJ1-2, with 10 positions matching TRBD1. The CDR3 runs 14 residues. The V segment lost 5 bases and the J segment 2 bases; nucleotides outside the gene matches: 3. Germline CDR1 is SGHNT and CDR2 is YYREEE (reference sequence). Here the CDR3 DNA reads TGTGCCAGCAGTCCGGGACAGGGGAACTATGGCTACACCTTC. It yields the protein CASSPGQGNYGYTF.